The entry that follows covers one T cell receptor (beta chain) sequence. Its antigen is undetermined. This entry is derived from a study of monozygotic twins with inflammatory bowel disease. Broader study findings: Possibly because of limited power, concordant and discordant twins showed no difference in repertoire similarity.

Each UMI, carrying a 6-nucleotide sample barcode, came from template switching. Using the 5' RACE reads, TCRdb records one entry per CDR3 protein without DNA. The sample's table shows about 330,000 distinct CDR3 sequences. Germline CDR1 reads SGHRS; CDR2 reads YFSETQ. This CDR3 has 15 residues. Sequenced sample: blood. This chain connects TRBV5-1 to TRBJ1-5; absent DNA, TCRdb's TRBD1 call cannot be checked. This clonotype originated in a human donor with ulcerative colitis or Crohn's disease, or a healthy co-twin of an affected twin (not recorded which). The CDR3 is CATMPFRDRDQPQHF.